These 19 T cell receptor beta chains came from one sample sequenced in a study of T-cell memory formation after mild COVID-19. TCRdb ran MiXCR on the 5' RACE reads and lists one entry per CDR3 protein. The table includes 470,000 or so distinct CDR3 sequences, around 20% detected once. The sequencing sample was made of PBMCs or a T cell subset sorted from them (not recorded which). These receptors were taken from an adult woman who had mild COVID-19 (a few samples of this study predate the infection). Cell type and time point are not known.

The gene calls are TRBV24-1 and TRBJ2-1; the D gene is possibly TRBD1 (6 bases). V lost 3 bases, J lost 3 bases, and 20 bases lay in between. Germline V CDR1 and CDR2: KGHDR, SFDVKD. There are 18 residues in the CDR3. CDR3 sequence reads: CATSDPTGIFPYYNEQFF. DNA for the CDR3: TGTGCCACCAGTGATCCGACAGGAATATTCCCCTACTACAATGAGCAGTTCTTC.

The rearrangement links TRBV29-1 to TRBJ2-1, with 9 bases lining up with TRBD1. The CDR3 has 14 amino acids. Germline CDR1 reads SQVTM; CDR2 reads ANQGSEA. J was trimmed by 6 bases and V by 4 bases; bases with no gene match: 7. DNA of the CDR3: TGCAGCGTTGTCCGGGGACAGGGAGGCAATGAGCAGTTCTTC. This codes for CSVVRGQGGNEQFF.

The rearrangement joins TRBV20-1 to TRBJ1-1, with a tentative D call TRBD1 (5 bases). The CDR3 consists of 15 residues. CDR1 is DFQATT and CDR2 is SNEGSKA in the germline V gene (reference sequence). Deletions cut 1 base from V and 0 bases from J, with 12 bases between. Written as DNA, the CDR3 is TGCAGTGCTAGAGCCCCTCGGGGGTTGAACACTGAAGCTTTCTTT. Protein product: CSARAPRGLNTEAFF.

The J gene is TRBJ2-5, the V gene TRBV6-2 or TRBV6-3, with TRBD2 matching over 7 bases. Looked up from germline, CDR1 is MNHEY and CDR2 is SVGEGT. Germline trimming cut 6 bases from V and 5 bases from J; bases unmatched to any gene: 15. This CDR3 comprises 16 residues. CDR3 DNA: TGTGCCAGCAGGCAACTAACGGGGGGTCGGGTGGAGACCCAGTACTTC. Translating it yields CASRQLTGGRVETQYF.

CDR3 sequence (DNA): TGCGCCAGCAGCCAAGGGGGCAGAGCCACCGGGGAGCTGTTTTTT. Protein: CASSQGGRATGELFF. The chain combines TRBV4-1 with TRBJ2-2; a possible D gene is TRBD1 (5 bases). The CDR3 runs 15 residues. Germline values: CDR1 MGHRA, CDR2 YSYEKL. V gave up 1 base and J gave up 4 bases, with 10 bases separating them.

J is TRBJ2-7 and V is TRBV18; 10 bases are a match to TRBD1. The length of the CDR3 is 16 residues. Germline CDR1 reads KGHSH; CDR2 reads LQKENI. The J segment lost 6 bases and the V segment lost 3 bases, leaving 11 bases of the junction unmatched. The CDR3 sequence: CASSPTGTGAKGEQYF. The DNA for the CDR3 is TGTGCCAGCTCACCGACCGGGACAGGGGCTAAGGGCGAGCAGTACTTC.

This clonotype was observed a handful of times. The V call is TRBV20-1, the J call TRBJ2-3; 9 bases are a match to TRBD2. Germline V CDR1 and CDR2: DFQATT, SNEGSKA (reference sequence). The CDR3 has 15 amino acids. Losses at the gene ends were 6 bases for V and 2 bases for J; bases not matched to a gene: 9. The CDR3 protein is CSAAVAGEPTDTQYF. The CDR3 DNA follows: TGCAGTGCAGCGGTAGCGGGGGAACCCACAGATACGCAGTATTTT.

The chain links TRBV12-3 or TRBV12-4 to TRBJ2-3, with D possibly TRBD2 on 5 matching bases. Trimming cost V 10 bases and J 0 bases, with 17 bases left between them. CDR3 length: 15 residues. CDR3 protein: CATSKREASTDTQYF. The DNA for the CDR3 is TGTGCCACCAGCAAGAGGGAAGCTAGCACAGATACGCAGTATTTT.

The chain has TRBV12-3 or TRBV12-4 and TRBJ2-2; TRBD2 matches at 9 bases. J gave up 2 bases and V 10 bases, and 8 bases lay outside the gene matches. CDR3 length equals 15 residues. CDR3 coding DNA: TGTGCCATGCGACCGGGACTAGCAAACACCGGGGAGCTGTTTTTT. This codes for CAMRPGLANTGELFF.

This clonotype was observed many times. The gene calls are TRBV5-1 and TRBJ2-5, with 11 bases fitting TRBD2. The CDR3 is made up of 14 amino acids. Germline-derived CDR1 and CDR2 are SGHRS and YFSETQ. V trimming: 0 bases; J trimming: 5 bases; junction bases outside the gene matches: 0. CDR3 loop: CASSLGTSGETQYF. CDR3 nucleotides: TGCGCCAGCAGCTTGGGGACTAGCGGGGAGACCCAGTACTTC.

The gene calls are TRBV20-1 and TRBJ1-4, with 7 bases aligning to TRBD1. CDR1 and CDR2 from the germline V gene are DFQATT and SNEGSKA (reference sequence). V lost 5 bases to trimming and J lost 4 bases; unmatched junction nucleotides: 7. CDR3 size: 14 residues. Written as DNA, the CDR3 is TGCAGTGCTTCACCCGGGACAGTTAATGAAAAACTGTTTTTT. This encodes CSASPGTVNEKLFF.

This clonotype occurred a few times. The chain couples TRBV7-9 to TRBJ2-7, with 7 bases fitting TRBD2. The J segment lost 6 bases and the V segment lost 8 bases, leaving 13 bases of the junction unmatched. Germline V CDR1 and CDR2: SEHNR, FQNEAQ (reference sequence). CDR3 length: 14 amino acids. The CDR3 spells CASESIFGGFEQYF. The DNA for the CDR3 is TGTGCCAGCGAATCCATATTCGGGGGGTTCGAGCAGTACTTC. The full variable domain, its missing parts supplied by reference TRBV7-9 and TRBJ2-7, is DTGVSQNPRHKITKRGQNVTFRCDPISEHNRLYWYRQTLGQGPEFLTYFQNEAQLEKSRLLSDRFSAERPKGSFSTLEIQRTEQGDSAMYLCASESIFGGFEQYFGPGTRLTVT.

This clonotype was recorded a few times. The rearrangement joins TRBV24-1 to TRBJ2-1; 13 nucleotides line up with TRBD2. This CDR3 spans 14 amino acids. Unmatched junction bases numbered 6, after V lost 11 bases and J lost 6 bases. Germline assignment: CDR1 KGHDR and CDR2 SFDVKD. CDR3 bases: TGTGCCAGCGCCGGACTAGCGGGAGTCAATGAGCAGTTCTTC. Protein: CASAGLAGVNEQFF.

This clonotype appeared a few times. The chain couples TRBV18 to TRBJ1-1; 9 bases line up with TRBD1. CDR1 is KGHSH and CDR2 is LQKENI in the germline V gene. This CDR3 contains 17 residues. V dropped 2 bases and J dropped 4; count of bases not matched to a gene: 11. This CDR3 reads CASSPTGQGPFATEAFF. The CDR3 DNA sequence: TGTGCCAGCTCACCAACGGGACAGGGTCCATTTGCCACTGAAGCTTTCTTT.

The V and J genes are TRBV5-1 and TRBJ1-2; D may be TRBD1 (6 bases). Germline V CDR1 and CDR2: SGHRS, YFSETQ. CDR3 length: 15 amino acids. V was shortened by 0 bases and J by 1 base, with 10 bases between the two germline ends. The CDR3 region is CASSLGTELNYGYTF. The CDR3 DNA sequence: TGCGCCAGCAGCTTGGGGACAGAACTTAACTATGGCTACACCTTC.

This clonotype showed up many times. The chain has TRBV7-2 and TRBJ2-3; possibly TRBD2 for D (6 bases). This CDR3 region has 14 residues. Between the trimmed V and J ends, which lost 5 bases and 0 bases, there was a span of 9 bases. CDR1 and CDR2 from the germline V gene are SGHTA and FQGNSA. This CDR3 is CASSRLDSTDTQYF. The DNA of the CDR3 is TGTGCCAGCAGCCGACTAGATAGCACAGATACGCAGTATTTT.

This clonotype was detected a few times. CDR3 DNA: TGCGCCAGCAGCCTTACCTCCGCGGGGGGCAGTAGCACAGATACGCAGTATTTT. This translates into CASSLTSAGGSSTDTQYF. The V and J genes are TRBV4-3 and TRBJ2-3; 8 bases line up with TRBD2. V dropped 4 bases and J dropped 0; count of bases not matched to a gene: 12. The CDR3 totals 18 residues. Germline assignment: CDR1 LGHNA and CDR2 YSLEER.

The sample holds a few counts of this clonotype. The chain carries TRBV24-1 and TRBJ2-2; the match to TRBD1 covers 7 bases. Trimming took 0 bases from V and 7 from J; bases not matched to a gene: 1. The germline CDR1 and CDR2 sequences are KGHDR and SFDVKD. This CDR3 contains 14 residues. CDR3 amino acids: CATSDLQGVGELFF. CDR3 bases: TGTGCCACCAGTGATTTGCAGGGGGTCGGGGAGCTGTTTTTT.

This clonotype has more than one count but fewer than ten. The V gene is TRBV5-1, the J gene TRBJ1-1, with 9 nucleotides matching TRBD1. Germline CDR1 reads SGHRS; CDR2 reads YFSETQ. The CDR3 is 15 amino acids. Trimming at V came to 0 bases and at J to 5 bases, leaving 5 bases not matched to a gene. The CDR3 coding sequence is TGCGCCAGCAGCTTGGTGGGGACAGGGCTAACTGAAGCTTTCTTT. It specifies CASSLVGTGLTEAFF.